This is a list of T cell receptor beta chains from one sample in a study of blood T cells in healthy people across ages. TCRdb processed the 5' RACE reads anew with MiXCR; each CDR3 protein has one entry. This table has approximately 1.5 million distinct CDR3 sequences, approximately 43% appearing once. The sequencing input was blood. The receptors stem from a woman aged 18-35 years in good health. Both conserved end residues are part of each CDR3. D genes are given only for firm matches. Clone size, where shown, is once, few, many, or a class for clones that have expanded.

d_call	v_call	clone_size	j_call	cdr3_nt	cdr3_aa
NA	TRBV7-9	many	TRBJ2-1	TGTGCCAGCAGCTTGGGGCACTCCTACAATGAGCAGTTCTTC	CASSLGHSYNEQFF
TRBD2	TRBV2	few	TRBJ2-1	TGTGCCAGCAATGGGACTAGCGTCTACAATGAGCAGTTCTTC	CASNGTSVYNEQFF
NA	TRBV9	NA	TRBJ1-3	TGTGCCAGCAGCGTAGGATCTTTGGCTGGAAACACCATATATTTT	CASSVGSLAGNTIYF
NA	TRBV24-1	NA	TRBJ2-1	TGTGCCACCAGTGACCCAAGGGGGAATTGGGGGCAGTTCTTC	CATSDPRGNWGQFF
NA	TRBV29-1	many	TRBJ2-7	TGCAGCGTTGGCCAAGGGGGTTCCTACGAGCAGTACTTC	CSVGQGGSYEQYF
NA	TRBV9	NA	TRBJ2-1	TGTGCCAGCAGCGTAGGGGGTGGCCGGAATGAGCAGTTCTTC	CASSVGGGRNEQFF
TRBD2	TRBV10-2	few	TRBJ2-7	TGCGCCAGCGCTTTAACTAGCGGCTACGAGCAGTACTTC	CASALTSGYEQYF
NA	TRBV28	few	TRBJ2-1	TGTGCCAGCAGTTTCAGGGAACAGACCCAGTTCTTC	CASSFREQTQFF
TRBD1	TRBV27	few	TRBJ2-6	TGTGCCAGCAGTTCGGGACAGGGGCTTCCTGGGGCCAACGTCCTGACTTTC	CASSSGQGLPGANVLTF
NA	TRBV7-9	NA	TRBJ1-2	TGTGCCAGCAGCTCCAACGGCTACCTGATGGGCTACACCTTC	CASSSNGYLMGYTF
NA	TRBV7-9	NA	TRBJ2-3	TGTGCCAGCAGTTCAAGTCTAGTCCGCACAGATACGCAGTATTTT	CASSSSLVRTDTQYF
TRBD1	TRBV6-5	many	TRBJ1-1	TGTGCCAGCAGTAGGGGACAGGGTGAAGCTTTCTTT	CASSRGQGEAFF
NA	TRBV20-1	NA	TRBJ2-1	TGCAGTGCTAGACGCGGGTCCATCAATGAGCAGTTCTTC	CSARRGSINEQFF
TRBD2	TRBV4-3	few	TRBJ2-5	TGCGCCAGCAGCTTCGAGGTCAGGACTAGTGATGGAGAGACCCAGTACTTC	CASSFEVRTSDGETQYF
NA	TRBV12-3/TRBV12-4	NA	TRBJ2-2	TGTGCCAGCAGTTCGACAAGCGCCGGGGAGCTGTTTTTT	CASSSTSAGELFF
NA	TRBV7-9	NA	TRBJ1-4	TGTGCCAGCAGGGACCGGGAGGACCTAGGGTATGAAAAACTGTTTTTT	CASRDREDLGYEKLFF
TRBD2	TRBV28	NA	TRBJ2-4	TGTGCCAGCAGTCTCGGGAGCGGGAGGTCCAAAAACATTCAGTACTTC	CASSLGSGRSKNIQYF
NA	TRBV6-6	few	TRBJ2-7	TGTGCCAGCAGCCCCGGCCCCTATAGCGCAGGGGAGCAGTACTTC	CASSPGPYSAGEQYF
TRBD1	TRBV5-6	NA	TRBJ2-5	TGTGCCAGCAGCTTGGACAGGGGTAAGACCCAGTACTTC	CASSLDRGKTQYF
NA	TRBV28	NA	TRBJ1-5	TGTGCCAGCAGTTTAAAGACAGGAATGGCTCAGCCCCAGCATTTT	CASSLKTGMAQPQHF
TRBD1	TRBV5-1	many	TRBJ2-1	TGCGCCAGCAGCACGACAGGGTATGAGCAGTTCTTC	CASSTTGYEQFF
TRBD2	TRBV7-2	NA	TRBJ2-5	TGTGCCAGCAGCAATTTAGCGGGAGGGGCAGAGACCCAGTACTTC	CASSNLAGGAETQYF